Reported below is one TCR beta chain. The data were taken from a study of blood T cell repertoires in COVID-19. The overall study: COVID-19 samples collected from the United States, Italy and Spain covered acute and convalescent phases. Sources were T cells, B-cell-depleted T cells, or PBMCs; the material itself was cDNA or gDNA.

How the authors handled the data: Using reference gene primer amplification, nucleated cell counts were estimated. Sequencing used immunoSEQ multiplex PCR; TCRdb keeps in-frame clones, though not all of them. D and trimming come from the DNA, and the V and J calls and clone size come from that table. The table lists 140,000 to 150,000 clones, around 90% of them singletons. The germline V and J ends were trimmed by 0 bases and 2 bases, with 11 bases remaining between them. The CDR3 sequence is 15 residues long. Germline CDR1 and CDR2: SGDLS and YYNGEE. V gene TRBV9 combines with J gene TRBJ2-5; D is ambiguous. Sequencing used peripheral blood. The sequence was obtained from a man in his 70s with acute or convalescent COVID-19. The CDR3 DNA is TGTGCCAGCAGCGTAGGATCCTACCAACAAGAGACCCAGTACTTC. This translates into CASSVGSYQQETQYF.